Listed below are T cell receptor beta chains from one sample, sequenced in a study of OX40 agonist ivuxolimab in advanced cancers. Sequencing used immunoSEQ multiplex PCR; TCRdb keeps in-frame clones, though not all of them. The repertoire holds roughly 20,000 clones, with 80% to 85% as singletons. The source was CD4+ or CD8+ T cells sorted from blood, collected in a trial of the OX40 agonist ivuxolimab. Receptors were obtained from an adult with an advanced solid tumor such as melanoma, head and neck, liver or kidney cancer. The CDR3 runs from the conserved cysteine through the conserved F or W. A D gene is named only where the DNA matches it firmly. Not every row has a clone size; where given, it reads once, few, many or a size class.

J gene: TRBJ2-7; clone size: NA; V gene: TRBV28; D gene: TRBD2; CDR3 protein: CASSLSLAGAGSSYEQYF; CDR3 DNA: TGTGCCAGCAGTTTAAGTCTAGCGGGAGCCGGGAGCTCCTACGAGCAGTACTTC
J gene: TRBJ1-1; clone size: NA; V gene: TRBV5-1; D gene: NA; CDR3 protein: CASSLSSGAKNTEAFF; CDR3 DNA: TGCGCCAGCAGCTTGTCGTCAGGGGCCAAGAACACTGAAGCTTTCTTT
J gene: TRBJ1-2; clone size: NA; V gene: TRBV28; D gene: TRBD1; CDR3 protein: CASSRGTVRAGYTF; CDR3 DNA: TGTGCCAGCAGCCGCGGGACAGTCCGTGCTGGCTACACCTTC
J gene: TRBJ2-1; clone size: NA; V gene: TRBV5-1; D gene: NA; CDR3 protein: CASSLEVSPYNEQFF; CDR3 DNA: TGCGCCAGCAGCTTGGAAGTTTCCCCCTACAATGAGCAGTTCTTC
J gene: TRBJ1-1; clone size: NA; V gene: TRBV28; D gene: NA; CDR3 protein: CASSIPLNTEAFF; CDR3 DNA: TGTGCCAGCAGCATCCCGCTGAACACTGAAGCTTTCTTT
J gene: TRBJ2-2; clone size: NA; V gene: TRBV6-5; D gene: NA; CDR3 protein: CASSNGDTGELFF; CDR3 DNA: TGTGCCAGCAGTAATGGTGACACCGGGGAGCTGTTTTTT
J gene: TRBJ1-3; clone size: once; V gene: TRBV27; D gene: TRBD1; CDR3 protein: CASSFTGGAGNTIYF; CDR3 DNA: TGTGCCAGCAGTTTTACAGGGGGCGCCGGAAACACCATATATTTT
J gene: TRBJ2-5; clone size: NA; V gene: TRBV7-2; D gene: NA; CDR3 protein: CASSYRLVGTQYF; CDR3 DNA: TGTGCCAGCAGCTACAGACTAGTAGGGACCCAGTACTTC
J gene: TRBJ1-2; clone size: NA; V gene: TRBV30; D gene: NA; CDR3 protein: CAWSVLWGAGGYTF; CDR3 DNA: TGTGCCTGGAGTGTACTGTGGGGCGCAGGTGGCTACACCTTC
J gene: TRBJ1-6; clone size: NA; V gene: TRBV28; D gene: NA; CDR3 protein: CATRGGNSPLHF; CDR3 DNA: TGTGCCACCAGGGGTGGAAATTCACCCCTCCACTTT
J gene: TRBJ1-3; clone size: NA; V gene: TRBV5-1; D gene: NA; CDR3 protein: CASSPYSSRVFGNTIYF; CDR3 DNA: TGCGCCAGCAGCCCCTATTCGTCCAGGGTATTTGGAAACACCATATATTTT
J gene: TRBJ2-5; clone size: once; V gene: TRBV5-1; D gene: TRBD2; CDR3 protein: CASSLVATSGRSETQYF; CDR3 DNA: TGCGCCAGCAGCTTGGTGGCGACTAGCGGGAGGTCAGAGACCCAGTACTTC
J gene: TRBJ1-2; clone size: once; V gene: TRBV30; D gene: TRBD1; CDR3 protein: CACPLRGQSYGYTF; CDR3 DNA: TGTGCCTGCCCCTTGAGGGGGCAGAGCTATGGCTACACCTTC
J gene: TRBJ2-5; clone size: NA; V gene: TRBV5-8; D gene: NA; CDR3 protein: CASSFETPGTQYF; CDR3 DNA: TGTGCCAGCAGCTTTGAGACACCCGGGACCCAGTACTTC
J gene: TRBJ1-5; clone size: NA; V gene: TRBV7-8; D gene: NA; CDR3 protein: CASSPVGREGQPQHF; CDR3 DNA: TGTGCCAGCAGCCCCGTGGGAAGGGAAGGTCAGCCCCAGCATTTT
J gene: TRBJ2-7; clone size: NA; V gene: TRBV28; D gene: NA; CDR3 protein: CAIADPTYVEQYF; CDR3 DNA: TGTGCCATCGCCGACCCTACCTACGTAGAGCAGTACTTC
J gene: TRBJ1-3; clone size: NA; V gene: TRBV7-2; D gene: TRBD1; CDR3 protein: CASSLRWQGARTIYF; CDR3 DNA: TGTGCCAGCAGCTTACGGTGGCAGGGGGCCCGCACCATATATTTT